The 3 T cell receptor beta chains listed next were all sequenced from one sample in a study of blood T cell repertoires in COVID-19. Sequenced by immunoSEQ multiplex PCR; TCRdb stores in-frame clones only, minus some. The table lists approximately 210,000 clones, 88% of them singletons. Sample: peripheral blood. These receptors came from a man between 18 and 35 years old with active or convalescent COVID-19.

The chain employs TRBV28 and TRBJ2-3; weak D call: TRBD2 (6 bases). Germline V lookup: CDR1 MDHEN, CDR2 SYDVKM. The CDR3 length is 16 residues. Trimming stripped 6 bases from V and 2 bases from J, with 18 bases between. CDR3 loop: CASSPVVSGYTDTQYF. The CDR3 DNA reads as TGTGCCAGCAGCCCGGTCGTGAGCGGGTACACAGATACGCAGTATTTT.

This sequence joins TRBV11-3 and TRBJ2-3; TRBD1 agrees at 8 bases. The CDR3 sequence is 16 residues long. After removal of 0 bases from V and 3 bases from J, the junction contained 5 bases not matched to a gene. CDR1 is SGHNT, CDR2 YENEEA, per germline. The CDR3 spells CASSLDLTGGTDTQYF. The CDR3 DNA reads TGTGCCAGCAGCTTAGACCTTACAGGGGGGACAGATACGCAGTATTTT.

V and J are TRBV6-2 or TRBV6-3 and TRBJ2-7; 7 bases fit TRBD1. This CDR3 is built from 13 residues. Germline assignment: CDR1 MNHEY and CDR2 SVGEGT. With 2 bases clipped from V and 4 bases from J, the junction kept 2 bases outside the gene matches. The CDR3 is CASSYDRDYEQYF. Here the CDR3 DNA reads TGTGCCAGCAGTTACGACAGGGATTACGAGCAGTACTTC.